The 32 T cell receptor beta chains below all came from one sample that was sequenced in a study of monozygotic twins with inflammatory bowel disease. Each CDR3 protein gets one entry in TCRdb, which reprocessed the 5' RACE reads and gives no DNA. The sample table sets out approximately 400,000 distinct CDR3 sequences. Sequencing input: blood. Receptors were obtained from a human donor with ulcerative colitis or Crohn's disease, or a healthy co-twin of an affected twin (not recorded which).

The V and J genes are TRBV12-3 or TRBV12-4 and TRBJ1-6; there is no DNA to check the TCRdb D call of TRBD1. The CDR3 has 14 amino acids. The CDR3 region is CASGPRPGNSPLHF.

The chain is built from TRBV28 and TRBJ2-6; TCRdb calls TRBD1, which cannot be checked without DNA. Per the germline V gene, CDR1 is MDHEN and CDR2 is SYDVKM. The CDR3 consists of 14 residues. CDR3: CAASSRAGANVLTF.

The rearrangement links TRBV2 to TRBJ1-1; the D call of TRBD1 rests on TCRdb alone, since no DNA is present to check it. Germline-derived CDR1 and CDR2 are SNHLY and FYNNEI. The CDR3 length is 14 residues. The CDR3 spells CASSELGENTEAFF.

The chain links TRBV6-1 to TRBJ1-6; the TCRdb D gene call, TRBD1, has no DNA to confirm it. The CDR3 sequence is 16 residues long. Germline loops: CDR1 MNHNS, CDR2 SASEGT. The chain's CDR3 is CASRPDRGSGLSPLHF.

J is TRBJ2-7 and V is TRBV5-1. Germline CDR1 is SGHRS and CDR2 is YFSETQ. The CDR3 loop spans 13 amino acids. This CDR3 reads CASSSELTDEQYF.

V and J are TRBV4-1 and TRBJ1-3; TCRdb outputs TRBD1, but without DNA this stays unchecked. CDR3 length: 18 amino acids. Germline-derived CDR1 and CDR2 are MGHRA and YSYEKL. The CDR3 region is CASSQVLYRGSTGNTIYF.

This sequence joins TRBV23-1 and TRBJ2-1; TCRdb lists TRBD1, though no DNA is available to test this call. TRBV23-1 is an ORF, with its function uncertain. The CDR3 totals 16 residues. The CDR3 protein is CASSQGETSGYNEQFF.

CDR3 region: CASSYGQGGNQPQHF. This chain links TRBV9 with TRBJ1-5; TCRdb selects TRBD1, and the lack of DNA leaves this call unchecked. CDR1 is SGDLS and CDR2 is YYNGEE in the germline V gene. The CDR3 is made up of 15 amino acids.

The gene calls are TRBV5-4 and TRBJ2-2; TCRdb lists TRBD1, though no DNA is available to test this call. CDR1 is SGHNT, CDR2 YYREEE, per germline (reference sequence). The CDR3 loop spans 16 amino acids. The CDR3 loop is CASSEGQGSNTGELFF.

The V and J genes are TRBV3-1 and TRBJ2-5. CDR3 length: 13 amino acids. CDR1 is LGHDT and CDR2 is YNNKEL in the germline V gene (reference sequence). CDR3 loop: CASCVRAEETQYF.

V is TRBV27 and J is TRBJ2-2; lacking DNA, the TRBD1 call made by TCRdb goes unchecked. The CDR3 has 16 amino acids. Germline CDR1 MNHEY, CDR2 SMNVEV (reference sequence). The CDR3 sequence: CASSLGGSTNTGELFF.

This chain uses TRBV29-1 with TRBJ1-2; TCRdb selects TRBD1, and the lack of DNA leaves this call unchecked. Germline CDR1 SQVTM, CDR2 ANQGSEA. The length of the CDR3 is 16 residues. CDR3 residues: CSVELETGIWNYGYTF.

The genes are TRBV9 and TRBJ1-2. This CDR3 has 15 residues. Germline CDR1 and CDR2: SGDLS and YYNGEE. CDR3 in amino acids: CASSAALPQADGYTF.

The V call is TRBV7-9, the J call TRBJ1-2; as DNA is missing, the TRBD1 call by TCRdb cannot be tested. CDR1 and CDR2 from the germline V gene are SEHNR and FQNEAQ (reference sequence). The length of the CDR3 is 14 residues. The CDR3 loop is CASSSPTGNYGYTF.

The gene calls are TRBV19 and TRBJ1-5; TCRdb indicates TRBD1, and absent DNA this call remains unverified. CDR3 length equals 16 residues. Germline-derived CDR1 and CDR2 are LNHDA and SQIVND (reference sequence). CDR3 residues: CASRPLGRDINQPQHF.

V gene TRBV7-2 combines with J gene TRBJ2-2; TCRdb's assignment of TRBD1 cannot be checked, as there is no DNA. Germline CDR1 SGHTA, CDR2 FQGNSA. CDR3 length: 16 amino acids. CDR3 residues: CASSLLGQGAAGELFF.

The genes are TRBV20-1 and TRBJ2-1; TCRdb indicates TRBD1, and absent DNA this call remains unverified. The CDR3 spans 14 residues. Germline CDR1 DFQATT, CDR2 SNEGSKA (reference sequence). This chain's CDR3 is CSARTGPPYNEQFF.

The V call is TRBV20-1, the J call TRBJ2-1. The germline CDR1 and CDR2 sequences are DFQATT and SNEGSKA (reference sequence). CDR3 length equals 13 residues. CDR3 amino acids: CSARDLTYNEQFF.

The chain employs TRBV5-1 and TRBJ2-5; TCRdb lists TRBD2, though no DNA is available to test this call. CDR3 length equals 15 residues. Germline CDR1 is SGHRS and CDR2 is YFSETQ. The CDR3 loop is CASSLGLAGVETQYF.

V and J are TRBV7-2 and TRBJ1-5; absent DNA, TCRdb's TRBD1 call cannot be checked. This CDR3 has 16 residues. Germline CDR1 reads SGHTA; CDR2 reads FQGNSA. The CDR3 here is CASSPDRGRINQPQHF.

The chain employs TRBV27 and TRBJ1-5; TCRdb names TRBD1, which stays unverified in the absence of DNA. The CDR3 has 13 residues. Germline-derived CDR1 and CDR2 are MNHEY and SMNVEV (reference sequence). CDR3 protein: CASSLSENQPQHF.

The CDR3 sequence is CASSPRGSPLSGANVLTF. The V call is TRBV18, the J call TRBJ2-6; lacking DNA, the TRBD2 call made by TCRdb goes unchecked. CDR1 is KGHSH, CDR2 LQKENI, per germline. The CDR3 consists of 18 residues.

The chain joins TRBV7-9 to TRBJ1-2; TCRdb names TRBD1, which stays unverified in the absence of DNA. Germline V gene sequence: CDR1 SEHNR, CDR2 FQNEAQ (reference sequence). The CDR3 loop spans 15 amino acids. CDR3 residues: CASSTHPRENYGYTF.

The chain couples TRBV7-2 to TRBJ2-7. This CDR3 contains 13 residues. Germline V gene data show CDR1 as SGHTA and CDR2 as FQGNSA. Here the CDR3 reads CASSFFQVYEQYF.

The chain carries TRBV19 and TRBJ1-5; TCRdb calls TRBD1, which cannot be checked without DNA. Per germline, CDR1 LNHDA and CDR2 SQIVND (reference sequence). This CDR3 is built from 12 residues. CDR3 sequence reads: CASSPPAQPQHF.

This chain uses TRBV6-1 with TRBJ2-7; TCRdb names TRBD2, which stays unverified in the absence of DNA. This CDR3 comprises 15 residues. Germline loops: CDR1 MNHNS, CDR2 SASEGT. The CDR3 region is CASRPITSGSYEQYF.

The rearrangement uses TRBV11-1 and TRBJ2-2; the D call from TCRdb, TRBD1, cannot be confirmed without DNA. The CDR3 spans 18 residues. Germline CDR1 reads SGHAT; CDR2 reads FQDESV (reference sequence). The CDR3 sequence: CASSSEGTGNQGTGELFF.

This sequence joins TRBV6-6 and TRBJ2-1. The CDR3 extends over 14 amino acids. CDR1 and CDR2 from the germline V gene are MNHNY and SVGAGI (reference sequence). The CDR3 spells CASSYSKTDNEQFF.

The chain carries TRBV4-2 and TRBJ2-3; TCRdb reports TRBD2, a call that lacks DNA to check it against. The germline CDR1 and CDR2 sequences are LGHNA and YNFKEQ. This CDR3 has 15 amino acids. CDR3 loop: CASSQDRGNPDTQYF.

The chain couples TRBV7-8 to TRBJ2-1; TCRdb outputs TRBD2, but without DNA this stays unchecked. This CDR3 region has 16 residues. Looked up from germline, CDR1 is SGHVS and CDR2 is FQNEAQ. CDR3 protein: CASRYLARSSYNEQFF.

The V call is TRBV27, the J call TRBJ2-2; TCRdb selects TRBD2, and the lack of DNA leaves this call unchecked. There are 17 residues in the CDR3. In germline, CDR1 is MNHEY, CDR2 SMNVEV (reference sequence). CDR3 in amino acids: CASSLTSGGVVTGELFF.

The V gene is TRBV5-1, the J gene TRBJ2-2; the TCRdb D gene call, TRBD1, has no DNA to confirm it. The germline V gene has CDR1 SGHRS and CDR2 YFSETQ. The CDR3 totals 17 residues. CDR3 in amino acids: CASSNFPGQGTPGELFF.